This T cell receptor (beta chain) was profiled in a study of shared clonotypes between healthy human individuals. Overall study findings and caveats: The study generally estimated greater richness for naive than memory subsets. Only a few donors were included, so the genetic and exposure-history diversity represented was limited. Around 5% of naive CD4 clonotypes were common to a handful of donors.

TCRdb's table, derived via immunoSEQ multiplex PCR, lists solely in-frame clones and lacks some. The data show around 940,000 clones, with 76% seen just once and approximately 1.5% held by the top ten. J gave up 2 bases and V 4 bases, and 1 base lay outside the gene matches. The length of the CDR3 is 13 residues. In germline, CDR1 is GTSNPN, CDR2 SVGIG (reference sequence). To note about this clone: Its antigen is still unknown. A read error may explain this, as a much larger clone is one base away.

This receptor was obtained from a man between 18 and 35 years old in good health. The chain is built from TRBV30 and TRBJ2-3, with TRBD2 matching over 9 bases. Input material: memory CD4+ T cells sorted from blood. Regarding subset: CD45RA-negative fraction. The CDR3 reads CAWTSGNTDTQYF. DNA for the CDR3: TGTGCCTGGACTAGCGGGAACACAGATACGCAGTATTTT.